The present T cell receptor (beta chain) was sequenced within a study of blood T cell repertoires in COVID-19. Study details: Sources were T cells, B-cell-depleted T cells, or PBMCs; the material itself was cDNA or gDNA.

Original methodology: Estimation of nucleated cell counts was performed using reference gene primer amplification. Sequenced by immunoSEQ multiplex PCR; TCRdb stores in-frame clones only, minus some. The V and J calls and the clone size are those of that table, but D and trimming were determined from the DNA. Among some 120,000 clones listed, 79% were seen once. The TCR comes from a middle-aged man with active or convalescent COVID-19. The sample consisted of peripheral blood.

The CDR3, as DNA: TGTGCCAGCTCACATAGACAGGGATCCACAGATACGCAGTATTTT. Its translation is CASSHRQGSTDTQYF. This chain joins TRBV18 and TRBJ2-3; TRBD1 matches 7 bases. Germline V gene lookup returns CDR1 KGHSH and CDR2 LQKENI. V shed 4 bases, J shed 2 bases, and the junction held 6 bases outside the gene matches. The CDR3 has 15 amino acids.